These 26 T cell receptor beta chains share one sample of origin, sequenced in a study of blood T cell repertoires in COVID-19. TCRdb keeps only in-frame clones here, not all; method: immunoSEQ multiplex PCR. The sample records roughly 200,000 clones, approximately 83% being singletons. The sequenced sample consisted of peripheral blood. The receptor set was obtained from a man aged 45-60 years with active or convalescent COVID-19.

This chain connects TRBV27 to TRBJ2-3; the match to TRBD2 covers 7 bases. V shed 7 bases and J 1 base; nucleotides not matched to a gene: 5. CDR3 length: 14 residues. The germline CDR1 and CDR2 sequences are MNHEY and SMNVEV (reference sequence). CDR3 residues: CASTRGGGTDTQYF. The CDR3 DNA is TGTGCCAGCACCCGTGGGGGGGGCACAGATACGCAGTATTTT.

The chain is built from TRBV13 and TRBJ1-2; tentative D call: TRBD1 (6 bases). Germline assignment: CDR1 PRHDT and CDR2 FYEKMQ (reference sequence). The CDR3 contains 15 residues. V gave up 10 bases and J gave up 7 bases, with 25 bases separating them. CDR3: CATAQTTGSNAGYTF. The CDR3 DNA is TGTGCCACCGCACAGACAACAGGGAGCAACGCTGGCTACACCTTC.

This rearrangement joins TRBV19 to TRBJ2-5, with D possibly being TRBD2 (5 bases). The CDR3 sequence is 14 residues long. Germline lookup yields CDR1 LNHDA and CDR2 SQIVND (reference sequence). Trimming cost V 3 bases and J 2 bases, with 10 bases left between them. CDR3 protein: CASSILGDQETQYF. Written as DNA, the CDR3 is TGTGCCAGTAGTATCCTGGGAGATCAAGAGACCCAGTACTTC.

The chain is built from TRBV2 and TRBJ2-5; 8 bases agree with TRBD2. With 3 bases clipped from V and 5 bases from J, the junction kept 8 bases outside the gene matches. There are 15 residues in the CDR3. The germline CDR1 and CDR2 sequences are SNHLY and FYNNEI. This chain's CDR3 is CASSDTSGFRETQYF. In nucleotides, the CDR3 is TGTGCCAGCAGTGACACTAGCGGCTTTCGGGAGACCCAGTACTTC.

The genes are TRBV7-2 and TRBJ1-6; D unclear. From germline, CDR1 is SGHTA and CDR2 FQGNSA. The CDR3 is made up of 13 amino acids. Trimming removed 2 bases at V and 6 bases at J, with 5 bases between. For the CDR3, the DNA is TGTGCCAGCAGCTTACAGGCTAATTCACCCCTCCACTTT. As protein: CASSLQANSPLHF. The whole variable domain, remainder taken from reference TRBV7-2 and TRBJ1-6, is GAGVSQSPSNKVTEKGKDVELRCDPISGHTALYWYRQSLGQGLEFLIYFQGNSAPDKSGLPSDRFSAERTGGSVSTLTIQRTQQEDSAVYLCASSLQANSPLHFGNGTRLTVT.

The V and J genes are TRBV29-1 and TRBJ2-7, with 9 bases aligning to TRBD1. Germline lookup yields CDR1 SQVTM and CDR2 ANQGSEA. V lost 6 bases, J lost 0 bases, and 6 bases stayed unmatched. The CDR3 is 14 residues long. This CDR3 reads CSVSGTGYSYEQYF. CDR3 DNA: TGCAGCGTCTCCGGGACAGGGTACTCCTACGAGCAGTACTTC.

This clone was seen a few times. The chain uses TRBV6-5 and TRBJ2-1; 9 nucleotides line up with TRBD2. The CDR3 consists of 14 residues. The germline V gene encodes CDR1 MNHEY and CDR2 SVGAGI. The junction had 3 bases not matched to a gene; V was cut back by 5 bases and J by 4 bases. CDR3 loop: CASSRSGGYNEQFF. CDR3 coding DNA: TGTGCCAGCAGTCGTAGCGGGGGATACAATGAGCAGTTCTTC.

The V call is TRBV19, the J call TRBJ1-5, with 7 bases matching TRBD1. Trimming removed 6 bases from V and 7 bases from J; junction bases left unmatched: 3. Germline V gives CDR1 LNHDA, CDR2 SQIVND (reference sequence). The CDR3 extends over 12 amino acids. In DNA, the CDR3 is TGTGCCAGTAGGGGGACAGCGCAGCCCCAGCATTTT. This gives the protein CASRGTAQPQHF. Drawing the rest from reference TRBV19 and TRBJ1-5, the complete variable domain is DGGITQSPKYLFRKEGQNVTLSCEQNLNHDAMYWYRQDPGQGLRLIYYSQIVNDFQKGDIAEGYSVSREKKESFPLTVTSAQKNPTAFYLCASRGTAQPQHFGDGTRLSIL.

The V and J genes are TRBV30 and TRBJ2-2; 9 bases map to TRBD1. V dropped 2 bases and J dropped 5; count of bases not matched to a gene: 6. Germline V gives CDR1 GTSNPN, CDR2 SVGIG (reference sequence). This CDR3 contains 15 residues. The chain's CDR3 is CAWSQDRGGTGELFF. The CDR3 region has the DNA TGTGCCTGGAGTCAGGACAGGGGCGGTACCGGGGAGCTGTTTTTT.

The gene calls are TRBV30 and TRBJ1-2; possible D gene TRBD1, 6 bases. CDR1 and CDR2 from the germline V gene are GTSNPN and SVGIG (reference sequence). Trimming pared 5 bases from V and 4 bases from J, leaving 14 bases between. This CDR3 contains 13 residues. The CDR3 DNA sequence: TGTGCCTGGGGACGGGGGGCGCCCTATGGCTACACCTTC. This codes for CAWGRGAPYGYTF.

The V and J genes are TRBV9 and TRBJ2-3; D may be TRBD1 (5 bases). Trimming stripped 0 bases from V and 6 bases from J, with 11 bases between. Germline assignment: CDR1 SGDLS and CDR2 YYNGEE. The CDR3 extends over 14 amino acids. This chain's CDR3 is CASSVETRQDTQYF. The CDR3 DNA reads TGTGCCAGCAGCGTAGAAACCCGACAGGATACGCAGTATTTT.

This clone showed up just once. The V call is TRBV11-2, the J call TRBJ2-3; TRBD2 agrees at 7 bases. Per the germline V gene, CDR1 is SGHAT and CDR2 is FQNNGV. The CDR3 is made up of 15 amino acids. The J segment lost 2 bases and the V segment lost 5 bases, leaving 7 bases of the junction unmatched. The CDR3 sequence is CASSTSAGSTDTQYF. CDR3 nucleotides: TGTGCCAGCAGCACCTCAGCGGGGTCCACAGATACGCAGTATTTT.

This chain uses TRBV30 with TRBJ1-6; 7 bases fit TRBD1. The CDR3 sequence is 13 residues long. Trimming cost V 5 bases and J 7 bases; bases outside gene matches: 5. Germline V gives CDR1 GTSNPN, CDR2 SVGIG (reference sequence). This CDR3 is CAWAQGRNSPLHF. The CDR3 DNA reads TGTGCCTGGGCACAGGGGAGGAATTCACCCCTCCACTTT.

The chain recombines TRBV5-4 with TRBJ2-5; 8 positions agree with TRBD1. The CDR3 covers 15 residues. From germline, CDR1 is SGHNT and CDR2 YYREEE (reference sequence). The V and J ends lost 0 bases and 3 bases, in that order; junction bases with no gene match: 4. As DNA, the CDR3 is TGTGCCAGCAGCTTGGGGACAGGGAGTGAAGAGACCCAGTACTTC. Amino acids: CASSLGTGSEETQYF.

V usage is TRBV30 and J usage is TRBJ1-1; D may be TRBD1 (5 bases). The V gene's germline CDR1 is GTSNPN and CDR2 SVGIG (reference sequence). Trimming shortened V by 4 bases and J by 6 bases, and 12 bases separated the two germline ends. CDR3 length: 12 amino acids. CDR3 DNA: TGTGCCTGGACCCGGGGGAGGCCTGAAGCTTTCTTT. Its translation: CAWTRGRPEAFF.

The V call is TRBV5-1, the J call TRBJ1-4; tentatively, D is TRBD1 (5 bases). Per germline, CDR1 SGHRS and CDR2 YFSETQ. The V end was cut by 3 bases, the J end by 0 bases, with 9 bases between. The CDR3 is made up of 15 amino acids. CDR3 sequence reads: CASSSDRPTNEKLFF. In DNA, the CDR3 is TGCGCCAGCAGCTCAGACAGACCAACTAATGAAAAACTGTTTTTT.

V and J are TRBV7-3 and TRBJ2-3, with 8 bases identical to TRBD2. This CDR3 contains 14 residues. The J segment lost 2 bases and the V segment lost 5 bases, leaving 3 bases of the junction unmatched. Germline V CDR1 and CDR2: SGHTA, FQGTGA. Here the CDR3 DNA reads TGTGCCAGCAGCCGCGGGGGGCCCACAGATACGCAGTATTTT. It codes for CASSRGGPTDTQYF.

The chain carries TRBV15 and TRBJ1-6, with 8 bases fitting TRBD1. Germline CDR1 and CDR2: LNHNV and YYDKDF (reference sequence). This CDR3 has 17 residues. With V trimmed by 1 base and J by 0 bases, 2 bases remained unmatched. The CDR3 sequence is CATSRVRGLSYNSPLHF. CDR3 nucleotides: TGTGCCACCAGCAGAGTCAGGGGGCTCTCCTATAATTCACCCCTCCACTTT.

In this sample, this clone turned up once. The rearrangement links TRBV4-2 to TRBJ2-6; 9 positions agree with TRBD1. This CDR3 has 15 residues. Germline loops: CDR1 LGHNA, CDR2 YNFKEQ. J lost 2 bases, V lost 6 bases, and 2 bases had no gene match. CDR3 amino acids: CASRRQGAGANVLTF. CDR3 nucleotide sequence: TGTGCCAGCAGACGACAGGGGGCTGGGGCCAACGTCCTGACTTTC.

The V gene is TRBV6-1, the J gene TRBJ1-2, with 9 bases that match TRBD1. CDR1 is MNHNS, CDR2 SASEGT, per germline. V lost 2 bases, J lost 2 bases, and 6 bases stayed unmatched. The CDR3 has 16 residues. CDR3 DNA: TGTGCCAGCAGTGAACCACCGGGACAGGGAAACTATGGCTACACCTTC. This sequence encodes CASSEPPGQGNYGYTF.

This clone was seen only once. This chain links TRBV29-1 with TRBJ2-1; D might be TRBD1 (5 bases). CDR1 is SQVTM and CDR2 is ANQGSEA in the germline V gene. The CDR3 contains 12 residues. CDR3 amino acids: CGAQRSYNEQFF. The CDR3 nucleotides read TGCGGGGCCCAAAGATCCTACAATGAGCAGTTCTTC.

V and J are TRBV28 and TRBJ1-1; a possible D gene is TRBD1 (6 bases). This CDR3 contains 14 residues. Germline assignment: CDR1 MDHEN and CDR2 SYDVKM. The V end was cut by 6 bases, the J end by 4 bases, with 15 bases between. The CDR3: CASSPRGGGTEAFF. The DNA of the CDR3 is TGTGCCAGCAGCCCCCGGGGAGGGGGCACTGAAGCTTTCTTT.

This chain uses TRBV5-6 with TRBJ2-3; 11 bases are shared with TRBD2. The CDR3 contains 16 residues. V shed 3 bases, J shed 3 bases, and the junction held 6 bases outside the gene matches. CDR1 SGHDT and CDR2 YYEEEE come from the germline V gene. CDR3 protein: CASSSPGLADTDTQYF. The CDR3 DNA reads TGTGCCAGCAGCTCCCCGGGACTAGCGGATACAGATACGCAGTATTTT. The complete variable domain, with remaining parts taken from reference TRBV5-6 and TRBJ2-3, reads DAGVTQSPTHLIKTRGQQVTLRCSPKSGHDTVSWYQQALGQGPQFIFQYYEEEERQRGNFPDRFSGHQFPNYSSELNVNALLLGDSALYLCASSSPGLADTDTQYFGPGTRLTVL.

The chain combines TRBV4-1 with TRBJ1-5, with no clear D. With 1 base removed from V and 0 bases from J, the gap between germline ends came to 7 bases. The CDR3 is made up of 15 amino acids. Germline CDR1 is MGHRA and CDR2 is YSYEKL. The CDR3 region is CASSQGQFSNQPQHF. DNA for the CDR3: TGCGCCAGCAGCCAAGGGCAATTTAGCAATCAGCCCCAGCATTTT.

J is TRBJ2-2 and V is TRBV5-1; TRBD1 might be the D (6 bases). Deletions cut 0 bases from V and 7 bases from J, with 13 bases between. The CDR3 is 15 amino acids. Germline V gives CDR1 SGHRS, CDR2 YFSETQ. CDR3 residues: CASSLESLGHGELFF. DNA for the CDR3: TGCGCCAGCAGCTTGGAGTCGTTGGGACACGGGGAGCTGTTTTTT.

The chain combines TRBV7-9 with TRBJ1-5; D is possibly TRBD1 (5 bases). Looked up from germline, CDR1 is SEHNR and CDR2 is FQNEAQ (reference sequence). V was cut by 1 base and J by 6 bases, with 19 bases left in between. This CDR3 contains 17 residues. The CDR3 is CASSLGSAGGTRQPQHF. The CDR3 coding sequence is TGTGCCAGCAGCTTAGGGTCAGCGGGAGGGACGCGTCAGCCCCAGCATTTT.